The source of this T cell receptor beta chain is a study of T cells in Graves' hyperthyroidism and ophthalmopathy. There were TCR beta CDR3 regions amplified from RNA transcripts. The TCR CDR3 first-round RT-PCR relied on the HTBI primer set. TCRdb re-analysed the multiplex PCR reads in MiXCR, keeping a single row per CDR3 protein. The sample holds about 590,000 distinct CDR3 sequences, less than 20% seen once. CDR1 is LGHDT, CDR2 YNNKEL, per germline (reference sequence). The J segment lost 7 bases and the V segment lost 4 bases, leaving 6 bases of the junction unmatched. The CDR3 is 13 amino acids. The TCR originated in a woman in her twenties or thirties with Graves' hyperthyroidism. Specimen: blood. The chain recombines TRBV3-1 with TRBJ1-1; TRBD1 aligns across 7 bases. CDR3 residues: CASSLTGSGEAFF. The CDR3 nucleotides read TGTGCCAGCAGCCTGACAGGGTCGGGTGAAGCTTTCTTT.